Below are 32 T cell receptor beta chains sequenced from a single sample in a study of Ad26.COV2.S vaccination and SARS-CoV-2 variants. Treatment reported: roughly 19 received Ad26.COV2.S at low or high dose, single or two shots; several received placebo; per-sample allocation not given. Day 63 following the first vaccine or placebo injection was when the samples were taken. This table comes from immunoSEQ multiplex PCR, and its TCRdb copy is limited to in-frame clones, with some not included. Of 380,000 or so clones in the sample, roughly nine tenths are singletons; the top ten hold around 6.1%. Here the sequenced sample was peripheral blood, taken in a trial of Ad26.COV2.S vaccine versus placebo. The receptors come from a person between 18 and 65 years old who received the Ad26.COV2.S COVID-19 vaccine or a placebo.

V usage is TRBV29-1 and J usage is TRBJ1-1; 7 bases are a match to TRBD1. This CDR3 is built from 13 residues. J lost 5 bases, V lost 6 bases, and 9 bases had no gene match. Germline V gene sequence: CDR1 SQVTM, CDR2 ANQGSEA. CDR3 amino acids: CSVTLGGATEAFF. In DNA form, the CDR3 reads TGCAGCGTGACGCTAGGGGGCGCGACTGAAGCTTTCTTT.

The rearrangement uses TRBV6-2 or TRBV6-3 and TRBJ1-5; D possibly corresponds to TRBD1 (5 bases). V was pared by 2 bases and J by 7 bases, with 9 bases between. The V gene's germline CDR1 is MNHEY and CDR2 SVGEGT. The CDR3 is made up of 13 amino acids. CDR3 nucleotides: TGTGCCAGCAGTTACGAGGGGCGGCAGCCCCAGCATTTT. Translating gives CASSYEGRQPQHF.

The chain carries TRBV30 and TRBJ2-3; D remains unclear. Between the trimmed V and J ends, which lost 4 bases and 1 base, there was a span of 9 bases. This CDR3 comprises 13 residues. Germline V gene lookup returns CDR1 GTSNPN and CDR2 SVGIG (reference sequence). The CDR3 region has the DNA TGTGCCTGGACCAATGTAGGCACAGATACGCAGTATTTT. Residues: CAWTNVGTDTQYF.

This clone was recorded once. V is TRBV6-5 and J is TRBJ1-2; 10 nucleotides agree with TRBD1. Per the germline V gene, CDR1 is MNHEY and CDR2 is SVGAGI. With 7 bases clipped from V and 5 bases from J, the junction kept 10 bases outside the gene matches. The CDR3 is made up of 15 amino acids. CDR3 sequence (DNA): TGTGCCAGCACATTCTCCGGGACAGGGGATTATGGCTACACCTTC. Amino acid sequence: CASTFSGTGDYGYTF.

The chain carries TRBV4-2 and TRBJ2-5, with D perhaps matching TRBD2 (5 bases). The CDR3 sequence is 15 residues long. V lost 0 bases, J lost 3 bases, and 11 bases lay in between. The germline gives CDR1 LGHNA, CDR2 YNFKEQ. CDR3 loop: CASSQDLGREETQYF. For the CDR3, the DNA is TGTGCCAGCAGCCAAGATTTGGGGAGAGAAGAGACCCAGTACTTC.

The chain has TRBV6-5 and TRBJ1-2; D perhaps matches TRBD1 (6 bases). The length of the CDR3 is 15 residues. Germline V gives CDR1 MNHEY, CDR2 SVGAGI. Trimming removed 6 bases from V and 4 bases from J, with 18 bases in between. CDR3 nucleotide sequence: TGTGCCAGCAGCCGGGGAGTAAGGACAGCCTATGGCTACACCTTC. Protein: CASSRGVRTAYGYTF.

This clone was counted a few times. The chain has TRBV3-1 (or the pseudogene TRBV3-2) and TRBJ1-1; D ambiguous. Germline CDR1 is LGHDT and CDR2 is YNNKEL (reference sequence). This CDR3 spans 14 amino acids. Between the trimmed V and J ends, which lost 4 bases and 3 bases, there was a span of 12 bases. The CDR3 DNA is TGTGCCAGCAGCCGTGGATCTCGGGACACTGAAGCTTTCTTT. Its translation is CASSRGSRDTEAFF.

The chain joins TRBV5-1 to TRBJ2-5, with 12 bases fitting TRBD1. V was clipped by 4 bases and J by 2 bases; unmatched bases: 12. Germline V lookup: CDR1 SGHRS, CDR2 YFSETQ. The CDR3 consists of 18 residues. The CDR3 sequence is CASSPTGTGGTQQETQYF. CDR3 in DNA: TGCGCCAGCAGCCCGACCGGGACAGGGGGCACCCAGCAAGAGACCCAGTACTTC.

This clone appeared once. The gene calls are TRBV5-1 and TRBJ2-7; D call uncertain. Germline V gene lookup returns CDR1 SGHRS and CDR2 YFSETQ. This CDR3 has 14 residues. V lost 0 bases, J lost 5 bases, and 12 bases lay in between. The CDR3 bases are TGCGCCAGCAGCTTGGCCCGGCAAGAGGACGAGCAGTACTTC. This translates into CASSLARQEDEQYF.

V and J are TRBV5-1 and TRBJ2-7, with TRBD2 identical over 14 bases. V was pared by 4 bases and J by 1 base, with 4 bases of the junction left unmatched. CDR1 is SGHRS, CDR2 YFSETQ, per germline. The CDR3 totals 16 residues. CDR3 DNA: TGCGCCAGCAGCGCGGGGACTAGCGGGAGTTCCTACGAGCAGTACTTC. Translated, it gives CASSAGTSGSSYEQYF.

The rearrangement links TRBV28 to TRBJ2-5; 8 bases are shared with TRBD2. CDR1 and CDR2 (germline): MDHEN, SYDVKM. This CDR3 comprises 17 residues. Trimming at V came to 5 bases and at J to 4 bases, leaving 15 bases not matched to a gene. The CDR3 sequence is CASSPGRAQIGIETQYF. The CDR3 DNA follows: TGTGCCAGCAGTCCCGGGAGGGCCCAAATAGGAATAGAGACCCAGTACTTC.

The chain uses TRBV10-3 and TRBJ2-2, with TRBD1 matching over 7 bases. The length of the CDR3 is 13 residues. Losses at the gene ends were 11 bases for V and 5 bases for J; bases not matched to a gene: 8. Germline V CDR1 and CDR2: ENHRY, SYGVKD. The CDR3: CAGTGELTGELFF. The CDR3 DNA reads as TGTGCCGGCACAGGGGAGTTAACCGGGGAGCTGTTTTTT.

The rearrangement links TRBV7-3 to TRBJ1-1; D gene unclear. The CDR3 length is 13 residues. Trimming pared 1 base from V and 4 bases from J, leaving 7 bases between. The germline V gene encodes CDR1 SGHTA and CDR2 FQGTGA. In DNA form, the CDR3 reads TGTGCCAGCAGCTTAAAGTCGTCCACTGAAGCTTTCTTT. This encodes CASSLKSSTEAFF.

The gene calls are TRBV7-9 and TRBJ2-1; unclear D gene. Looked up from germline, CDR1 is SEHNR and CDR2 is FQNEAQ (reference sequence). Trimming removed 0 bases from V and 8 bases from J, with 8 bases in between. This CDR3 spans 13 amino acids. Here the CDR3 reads CASSLALGDEQFF. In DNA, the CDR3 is TGTGCCAGCAGCTTAGCGCTTGGGGATGAGCAGTTCTTC.

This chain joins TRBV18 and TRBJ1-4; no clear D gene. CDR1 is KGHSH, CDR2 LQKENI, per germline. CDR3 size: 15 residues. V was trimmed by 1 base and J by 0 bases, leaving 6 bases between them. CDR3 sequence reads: CASSPRRATNEKLFF. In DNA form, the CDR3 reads TGTGCCAGCTCACCACGCCGGGCAACTAATGAAAAACTGTTTTTT.

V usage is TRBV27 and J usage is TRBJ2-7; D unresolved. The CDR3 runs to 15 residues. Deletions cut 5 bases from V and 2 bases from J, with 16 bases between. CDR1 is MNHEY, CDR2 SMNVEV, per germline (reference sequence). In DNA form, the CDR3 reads TGTGCCAGCAGTCAGGAATACCAGAAGACCTACGAGCAGTACTTC. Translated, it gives CASSQEYQKTYEQYF.

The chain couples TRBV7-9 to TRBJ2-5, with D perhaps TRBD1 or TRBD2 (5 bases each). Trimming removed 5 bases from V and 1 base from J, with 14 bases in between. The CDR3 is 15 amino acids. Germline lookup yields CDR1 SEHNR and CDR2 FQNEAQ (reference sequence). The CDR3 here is CASSATGTIQETQYF. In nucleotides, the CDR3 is TGTGCCAGCAGCGCCACCGGGACCATCCAAGAGACCCAGTACTTC.

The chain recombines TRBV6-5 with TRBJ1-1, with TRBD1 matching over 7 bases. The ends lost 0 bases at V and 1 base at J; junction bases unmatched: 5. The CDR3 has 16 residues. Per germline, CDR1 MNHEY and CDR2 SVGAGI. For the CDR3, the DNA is TGTGCCAGCAGTTACTCTACAGGGGTCCAGAACACTGAAGCTTTCTTT. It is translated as CASSYSTGVQNTEAFF.

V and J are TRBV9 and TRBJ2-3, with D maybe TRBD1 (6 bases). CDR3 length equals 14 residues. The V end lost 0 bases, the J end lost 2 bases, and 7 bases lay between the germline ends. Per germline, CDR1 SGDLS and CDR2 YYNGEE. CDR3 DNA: TGTGCCAGCAGCGTAGGACAGGACACAGATACGCAGTATTTT. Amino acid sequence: CASSVGQDTDTQYF.

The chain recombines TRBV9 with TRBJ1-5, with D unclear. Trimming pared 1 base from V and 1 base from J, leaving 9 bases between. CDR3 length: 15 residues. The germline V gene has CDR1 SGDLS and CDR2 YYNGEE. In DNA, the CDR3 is TGTGCCAGCAGCGTATCGGCACACAGCAATCAGCCCCAGCATTTT. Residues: CASSVSAHSNQPQHF.

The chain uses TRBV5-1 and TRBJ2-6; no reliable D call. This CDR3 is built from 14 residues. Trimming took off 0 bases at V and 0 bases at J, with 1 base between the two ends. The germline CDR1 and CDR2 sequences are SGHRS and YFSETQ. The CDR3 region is CASSLVSGANVLTF. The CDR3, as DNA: TGCGCCAGCAGCTTGGTCTCTGGGGCCAACGTCCTGACTTTC.

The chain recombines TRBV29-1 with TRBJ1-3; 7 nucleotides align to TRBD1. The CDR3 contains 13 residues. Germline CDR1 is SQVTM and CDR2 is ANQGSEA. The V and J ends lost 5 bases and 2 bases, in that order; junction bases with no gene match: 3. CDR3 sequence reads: CSVTTGAGNTIYF. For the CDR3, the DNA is TGCAGCGTTACTACAGGGGCTGGAAACACCATATATTTT.

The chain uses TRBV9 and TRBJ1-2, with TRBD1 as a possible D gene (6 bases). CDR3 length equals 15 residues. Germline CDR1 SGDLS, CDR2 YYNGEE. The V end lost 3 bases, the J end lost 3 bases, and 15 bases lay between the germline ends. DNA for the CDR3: TGTGCCAGCAGCGCCGGGACATTGAACGACTATGGCTACACCTTC. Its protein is CASSAGTLNDYGYTF.

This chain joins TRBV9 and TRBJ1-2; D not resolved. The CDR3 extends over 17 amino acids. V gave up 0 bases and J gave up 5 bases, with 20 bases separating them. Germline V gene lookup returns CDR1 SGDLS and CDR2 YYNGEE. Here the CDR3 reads CASSVEGSLRLGYGYTF. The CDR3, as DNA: TGTGCCAGCAGCGTAGAGGGATCTCTAAGGTTGGGGTATGGCTACACCTTC.

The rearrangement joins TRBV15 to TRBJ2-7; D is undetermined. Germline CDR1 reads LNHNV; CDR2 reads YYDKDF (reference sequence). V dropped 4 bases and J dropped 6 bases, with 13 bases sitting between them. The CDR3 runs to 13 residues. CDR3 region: CATSKEPPGEQYF. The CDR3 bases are TGTGCCACCAGCAAAGAGCCCCCTGGCGAGCAGTACTTC.

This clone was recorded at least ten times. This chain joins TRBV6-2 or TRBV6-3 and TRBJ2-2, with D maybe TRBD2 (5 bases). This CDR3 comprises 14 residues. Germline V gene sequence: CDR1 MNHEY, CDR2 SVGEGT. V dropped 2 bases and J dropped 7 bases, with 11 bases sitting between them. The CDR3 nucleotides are TGTGCCAGCAGTTACGACGTTGAGGGCGGGGAGCTGTTTTTT. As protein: CASSYDVEGGELFF.

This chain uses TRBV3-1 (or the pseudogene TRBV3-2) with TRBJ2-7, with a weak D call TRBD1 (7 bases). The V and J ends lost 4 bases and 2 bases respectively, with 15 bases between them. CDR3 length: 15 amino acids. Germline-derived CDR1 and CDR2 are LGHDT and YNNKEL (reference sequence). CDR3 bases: TGTGCCAGCAGCCTCGGCGGGACAGCAACCTACGAGCAGTACTTC. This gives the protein CASSLGGTATYEQYF.

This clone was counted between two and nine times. This CDR3 is CASSELTYSANTGELFF. CDR3 DNA sequence: TGTGCCAGCAGCGAACTTACCTATTCTGCGAACACCGGGGAGCTGTTTTTT. The chain is built from TRBV4-2 and TRBJ2-2; unclear D gene. The V gene lost 5 bases and the J gene lost 0 bases, with 16 bases spanning the gap. The CDR3 has 17 amino acids. Germline V CDR1 and CDR2: LGHNA, YNFKEQ.

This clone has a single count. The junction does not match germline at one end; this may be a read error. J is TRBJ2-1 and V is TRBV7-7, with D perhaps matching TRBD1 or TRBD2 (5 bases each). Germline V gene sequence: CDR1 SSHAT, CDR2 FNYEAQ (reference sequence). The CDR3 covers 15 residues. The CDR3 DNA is TGTGCTAGCAGCCGAGGGACGGCCTCCTACAATGAGCAGTTCTTC. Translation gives CASSRGTASYNEQFF.

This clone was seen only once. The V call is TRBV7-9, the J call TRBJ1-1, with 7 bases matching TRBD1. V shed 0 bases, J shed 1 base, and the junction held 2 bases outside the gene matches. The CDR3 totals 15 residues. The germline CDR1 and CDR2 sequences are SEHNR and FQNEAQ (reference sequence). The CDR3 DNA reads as TGTGCCAGCAGCTTAGCGAGACAGGGGAACACTGAAGCTTTCTTT. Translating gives CASSLARQGNTEAFF.

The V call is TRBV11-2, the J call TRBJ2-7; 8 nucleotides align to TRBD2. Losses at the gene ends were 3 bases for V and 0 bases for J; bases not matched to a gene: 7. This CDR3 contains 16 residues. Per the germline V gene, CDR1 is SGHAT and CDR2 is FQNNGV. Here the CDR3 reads CASSLAGGIDSYEQYF. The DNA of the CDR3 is TGTGCCAGCAGCTTGGCGGGGGGAATTGACTCCTACGAGCAGTACTTC.

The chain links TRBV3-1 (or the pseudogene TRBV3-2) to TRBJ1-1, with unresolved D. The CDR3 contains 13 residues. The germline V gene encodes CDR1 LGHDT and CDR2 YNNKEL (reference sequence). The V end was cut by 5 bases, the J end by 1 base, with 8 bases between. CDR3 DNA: TGTGCCAGCAGCTCGGTTTCGAACACTGAAGCTTTCTTT. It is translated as CASSSVSNTEAFF.